This T cell receptor (beta chain) stems from a study of T cells in Graves' hyperthyroidism and ophthalmopathy. Study results and caveats: With a median lead of approximately 6.4 months before onset, the model predicted ophthalmopathy.

As for this clonotype: Its antigen is not identified.

Looked up from germline, CDR1 is LNHNV and CDR2 is YYDKDF (reference sequence). The CDR3 sequence is 11 residues long. Trimming removed 5 bases at V and 4 bases at J, with 5 bases between. Amplified TCR beta CDR3 regions came from RNA transcripts. HTBI primers were employed in a first-round RT-PCR of the TCR CDR3. A single record per CDR3 protein comes from TCRdb applying MiXCR to the multiplex PCR reads. The sample holds fewer than 550,000 distinct CDR3 sequences; around a quarter are singletons and the top ten take around 11%. This sample holds PBMCs from less than 13 ml fresh peripheral blood. The sequenced sample was blood. This chain connects TRBV15 to TRBJ2-5; D unresolved. The TCR originated in a woman aged 30 to 39 with Graves' ophthalmopathy. CDR3 amino acids: CATSLLETQYF. CDR3 coding DNA: TGTGCCACCAGCCTCTTAGAGACCCAGTACTTC.